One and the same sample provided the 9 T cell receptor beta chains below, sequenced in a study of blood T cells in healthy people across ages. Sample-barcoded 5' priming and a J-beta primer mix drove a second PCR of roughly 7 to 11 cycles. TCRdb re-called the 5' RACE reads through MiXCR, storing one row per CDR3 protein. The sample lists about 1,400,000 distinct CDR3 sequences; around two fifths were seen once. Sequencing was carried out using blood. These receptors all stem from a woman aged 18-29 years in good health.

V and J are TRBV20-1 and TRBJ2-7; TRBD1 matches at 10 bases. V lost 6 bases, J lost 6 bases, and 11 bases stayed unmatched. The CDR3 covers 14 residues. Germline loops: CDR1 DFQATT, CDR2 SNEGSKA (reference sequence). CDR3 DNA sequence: TGCAGTGCAGCGCATGGGACAGGGGATAGCGAGCAGTACTTC. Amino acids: CSAAHGTGDSEQYF.

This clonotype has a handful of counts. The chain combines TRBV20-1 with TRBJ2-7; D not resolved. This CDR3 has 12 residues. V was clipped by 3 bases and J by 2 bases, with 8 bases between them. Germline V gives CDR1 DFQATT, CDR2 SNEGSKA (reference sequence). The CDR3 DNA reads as TGCAGTGCTAGTTCAGTGACCTACGAGCAGTACTTC. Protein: CSASSVTYEQYF.

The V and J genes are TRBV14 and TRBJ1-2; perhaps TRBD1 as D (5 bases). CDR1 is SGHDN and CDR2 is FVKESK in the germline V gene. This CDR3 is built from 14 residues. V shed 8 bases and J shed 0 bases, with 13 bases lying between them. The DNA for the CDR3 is TGTGCCAGCGCCTTACAGGATTCTAACTATGGCTACACCTTC. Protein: CASALQDSNYGYTF.

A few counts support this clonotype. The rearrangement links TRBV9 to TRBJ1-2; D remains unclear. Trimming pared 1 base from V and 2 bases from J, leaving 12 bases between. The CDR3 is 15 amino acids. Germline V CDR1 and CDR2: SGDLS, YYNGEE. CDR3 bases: TGTGCCAGCAGCGTAAGTAGGACTGAGAACTATGGCTACACCTTC. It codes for CASSVSRTENYGYTF.

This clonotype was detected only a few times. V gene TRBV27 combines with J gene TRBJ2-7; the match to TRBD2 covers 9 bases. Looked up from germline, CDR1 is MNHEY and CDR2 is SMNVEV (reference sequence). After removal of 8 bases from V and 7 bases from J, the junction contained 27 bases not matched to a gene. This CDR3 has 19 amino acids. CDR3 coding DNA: TGTGCCAGCCAGGTCGGGGCTAGCGGGAAAGGGAGGGTCTACGGGGAGCAGTACTTC. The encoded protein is CASQVGASGKGRVYGEQYF.

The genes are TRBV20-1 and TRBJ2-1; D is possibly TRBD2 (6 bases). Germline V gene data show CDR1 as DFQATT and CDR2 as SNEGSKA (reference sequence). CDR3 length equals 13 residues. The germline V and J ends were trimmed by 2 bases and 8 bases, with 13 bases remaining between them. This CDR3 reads CSARPGGFDEQFF. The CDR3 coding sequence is TGCAGTGCTAGACCTGGAGGGTTCGATGAGCAGTTCTTC.

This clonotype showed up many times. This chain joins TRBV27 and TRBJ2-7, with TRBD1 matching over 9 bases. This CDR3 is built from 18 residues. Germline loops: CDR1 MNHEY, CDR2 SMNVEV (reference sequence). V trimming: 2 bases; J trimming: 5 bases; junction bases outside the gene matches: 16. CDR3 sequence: CASSLDPQGAKLRNEQYF. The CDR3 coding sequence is TGTGCCAGCAGTTTAGACCCACAGGGGGCGAAATTGCGAAACGAGCAGTACTTC.

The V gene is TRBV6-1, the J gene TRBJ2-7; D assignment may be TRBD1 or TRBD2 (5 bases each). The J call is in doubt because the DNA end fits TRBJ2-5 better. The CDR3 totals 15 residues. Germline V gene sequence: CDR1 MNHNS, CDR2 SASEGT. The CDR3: CASTLPGVGVETQYF. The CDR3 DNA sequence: TGTGCCAGCACCCTCCCCGGGGTAGGGGTGGAGACCCAGTACTTC.

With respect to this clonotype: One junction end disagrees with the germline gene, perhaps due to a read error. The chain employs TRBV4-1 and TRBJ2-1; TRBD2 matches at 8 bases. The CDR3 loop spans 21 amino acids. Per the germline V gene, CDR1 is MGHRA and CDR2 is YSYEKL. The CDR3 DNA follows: TGCTCCAGCAGCCAAGCCTTCCCACTCGGGGTAGCGGGAAGCTCCTACAATGAGCAGTTCTTC. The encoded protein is CSSSQAFPLGVAGSSYNEQFF.